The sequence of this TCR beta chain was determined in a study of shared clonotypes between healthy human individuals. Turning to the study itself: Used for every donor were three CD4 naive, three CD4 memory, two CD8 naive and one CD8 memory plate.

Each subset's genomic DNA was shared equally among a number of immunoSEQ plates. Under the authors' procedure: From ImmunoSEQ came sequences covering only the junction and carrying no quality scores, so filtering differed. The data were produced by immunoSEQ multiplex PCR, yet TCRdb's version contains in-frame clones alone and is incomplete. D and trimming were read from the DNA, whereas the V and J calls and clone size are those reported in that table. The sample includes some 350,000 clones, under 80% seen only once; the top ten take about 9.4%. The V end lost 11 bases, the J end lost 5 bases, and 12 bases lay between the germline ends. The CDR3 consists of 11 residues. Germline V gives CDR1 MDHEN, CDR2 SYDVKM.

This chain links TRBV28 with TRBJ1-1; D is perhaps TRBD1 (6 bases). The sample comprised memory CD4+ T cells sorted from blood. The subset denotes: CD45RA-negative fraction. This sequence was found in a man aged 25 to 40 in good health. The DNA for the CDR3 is TGTGCCGGTATACAGGGAACTGAAGCTTTCTTT. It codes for CAGIQGTEAFF.